Shown below are 20 T cell receptor beta chains from a single sample sequenced in a study of blood T cell repertoires in COVID-19. Clones were read by immunoSEQ multiplex PCR, and TCRdb kept only the in-frame ones, dropping some. The sample records around 140,000 clones, roughly 80% being singletons. Sequenced material: PBMCs or T cells enriched from blood (not recorded which). The receptors stem from a man between 40 and 49 years old with acute COVID-19.

The chain has TRBV2 and TRBJ1-5, with D perhaps matching TRBD1 (6 bases). The CDR3 contains 15 residues. V was pared by 7 bases and J by 0 bases, with 13 bases between. Germline CDR1 and CDR2: SNHLY and FYNNEI. The CDR3 nucleotides read TGTGCCAGCAACAGGGACGGTGATAGCAATCAGCCCCAGCATTTT. Its translation: CASNRDGDSNQPQHF.

This sequence joins TRBV2 and TRBJ1-5; D is perhaps TRBD1 (5 bases). V was shortened by 7 bases and J by 4 bases, with 17 bases between the two germline ends. The V gene's germline CDR1 is SNHLY and CDR2 FYNNEI. The CDR3 is made up of 15 amino acids. CDR3 in amino acids: CASNRGEGENQPQHF. Here the CDR3 DNA reads TGTGCCAGCAATAGAGGGGAGGGAGAAAATCAGCCCCAGCATTTT. The variable domain in full, completed from reference TRBV2 and TRBJ1-5, reads EPEVTQTPSHQVTQMGQEVILRCVPISNHLYFYWYRQILGQKVEFLVSFYNNEISEKSEIFDDQFSVERPDGSNFTLKIRSTKLEDSAMYFCASNRGEGENQPQHFGDGTRLSIL.

The chain has TRBV2 and TRBJ2-3; TRBD2 matches 7 bases. Per germline, CDR1 SNHLY and CDR2 FYNNEI. The CDR3 consists of 14 residues. Trimming cost V 6 bases and J 2 bases; bases outside gene matches: 5. The CDR3 spells CASRFLAVTDTQYF. CDR3 DNA sequence: TGTGCCAGCAGGTTCCTAGCGGTCACAGATACGCAGTATTTT.

The chain couples TRBV2 to TRBJ2-3, with D possibly TRBD2 on 6 matching bases. Between the trimmed V and J ends, which lost 8 bases and 0 bases, there was a span of 15 bases. CDR1 is SNHLY, CDR2 FYNNEI, per germline. The CDR3 is made up of 15 amino acids. For the CDR3, the DNA is TGTGCCAGCTCACCGGGAGCCCTTAGCACAGATACGCAGTATTTT. Residues: CASSPGALSTDTQYF.

V usage is TRBV7-8 and J usage is TRBJ2-2; 12 bases are a match to TRBD2. CDR3 length equals 16 residues. V lost 4 bases, J lost 6 bases, and 6 bases stayed unmatched. CDR1 and CDR2 from the germline V gene are SGHVS and FQNEAQ. CDR3 sequence: CASSSGLAGLPGELFF. The CDR3 bases are TGTGCCAGCAGCTCCGGACTAGCGGGGCTCCCCGGGGAGCTGTTTTTT.

The chain employs TRBV7-3 and TRBJ1-1; D not certain. The CDR3 runs to 14 residues. Germline V gives CDR1 SGHTA, CDR2 FQGTGA. Trimming took 5 bases from V and 1 from J, leaving 11 bases between them. CDR3 region: CASSRGSGNTEAFF. The DNA of the CDR3 is TGTGCCAGCAGCCGCGGATCCGGGAACACTGAAGCTTTCTTT.

CDR3 amino acids: CASSSDRGRNYGYTF. The CDR3 DNA sequence: TGTGCCAGCAGTTCCGACAGGGGTAGAAACTATGGCTACACCTTC. The V and J genes are TRBV6-5 and TRBJ1-2; 8 bases are a match to TRBD1. Germline-derived CDR1 and CDR2 are MNHEY and SVGAGI. The length of the CDR3 is 15 residues. V lost 4 bases, J lost 2 bases, and 6 bases stayed unmatched.

The chain links TRBV6-5 to TRBJ1-1, with 8 bases fitting TRBD1. CDR1 and CDR2 (germline): MNHEY, SVGAGI. Trimming cost V 6 bases and J 1 base; bases outside gene matches: 4. This CDR3 is 14 amino acids long. CDR3: CASSLGQANTEAFF. CDR3 sequence (DNA): TGTGCCAGCAGCCTGGGACAGGCGAACACTGAAGCTTTCTTT.

The chain employs TRBV5-1 and TRBJ2-1; 7 bases line up with TRBD2. Germline V CDR1 and CDR2: SGHRS, YFSETQ. The CDR3 covers 15 residues. V lost 4 bases, J lost 0 bases, and 4 bases stayed unmatched. The CDR3 DNA is TGCGCCAGCAGCGCCGGGGGGAGCTCCTACAATGAGCAGTTCTTC. Encoded protein: CASSAGGSSYNEQFF.

J is TRBJ1-2 and V is TRBV6-5, with 8 positions matching TRBD1. The junction had 11 bases not matched to a gene; V was cut back by 7 bases and J by 7 bases. Germline lookup yields CDR1 MNHEY and CDR2 SVGAGI. The CDR3 runs 14 residues. CDR3: CASTLGQGDRGYTF. As DNA, the CDR3 is TGTGCCAGCACCCTAGGACAGGGTGATCGTGGCTACACCTTC.

This clone turned up a few times. V and J are TRBV14 and TRBJ2-7, with D possibly TRBD2 on 5 matching bases. V was cut by 4 bases and J by 5 bases, with 15 bases left in between. Germline values: CDR1 SGHDN, CDR2 FVKESK. This CDR3 has 14 amino acids. The CDR3 is CASSPLDYIHEQYF. The CDR3 DNA reads as TGTGCCAGCAGCCCCTTAGACTATATCCACGAGCAGTACTTC.

V is TRBV2 and J is TRBJ1-5; 10 nucleotides agree with TRBD1. CDR1 is SNHLY, CDR2 FYNNEI, per germline. The V segment lost 3 bases and the J segment 2 bases; nucleotides outside the gene matches: 4. This CDR3 region has 16 residues. DNA for the CDR3: TGTGCCAGCAGTGACGTGGGGACAGGGGGCAATCAGCCCCAGCATTTT. It translates to CASSDVGTGGNQPQHF.

This clone was seen a single time. The rearrangement joins TRBV18 to TRBJ2-7; 7 bases map to TRBD1. J was trimmed by 7 bases and V by 6 bases; bases with no gene match: 15. CDR1 and CDR2 (germline): KGHSH, LQKENI. The CDR3 consists of 15 residues. The CDR3 is CASSFINRGLEEQYF. The CDR3 DNA sequence: TGTGCCAGCTCGTTTATTAACAGGGGTTTGGAGGAGCAGTACTTC.

This chain connects TRBV13 to TRBJ2-6; 9 bases are a match to TRBD1. Germline V gene data show CDR1 as PRHDT and CDR2 as FYEKMQ (reference sequence). The CDR3 has 17 residues. The V gene end was trimmed by 5 bases and the J gene end by 0 bases; junction bases not matched to a gene: 5. The CDR3 protein is CASSLGTGLSGANVLTF. The DNA of the CDR3 is TGTGCCAGCAGCCTGGGGACAGGGCTCTCTGGGGCCAACGTCCTGACTTTC.

This clone was seen only once. Written as DNA, the CDR3 is TGTGCCAGCAGCCAACCGGGACAGATCTACGAGCAGTACTTC. Translation: CASSQPGQIYEQYF. The chain carries TRBV7-9 and TRBJ2-7; 7 bases are a match to TRBD1. Per germline, CDR1 SEHNR and CDR2 FQNEAQ (reference sequence). The CDR3 runs to 14 residues. V lost 5 bases to trimming and J lost 3 bases; unmatched junction nucleotides: 7.

The CDR3 DNA follows: TGTGCCAGCAGTTTATCTGCAGGATCTCCTGAAGCTTTCTTT. Translating it yields CASSLSAGSPEAFF. The V gene is TRBV27, the J gene TRBJ1-1; no definite D call. This CDR3 region has 14 residues. With 0 bases removed from V and 6 bases from J, the gap between germline ends came to 11 bases. The V gene's germline CDR1 is MNHEY and CDR2 SMNVEV (reference sequence).

The chain employs TRBV5-1 and TRBJ2-1, with TRBD2 matching over 10 bases. Germline trimming cut 0 bases from V and 1 base from J; bases unmatched to any gene: 10. The germline gives CDR1 SGHRS, CDR2 YFSETQ. The CDR3 runs to 19 residues. The CDR3 nucleotides read TGCGCCAGCAGCTTGGAGGCAGCGGGGGGGCCTAAATCCTACAATGAGCAGTTCTTC. This codes for CASSLEAAGGPKSYNEQFF.

The rearrangement joins TRBV6-5 to TRBJ2-1; 8 positions agree with TRBD2. Looked up from germline, CDR1 is MNHEY and CDR2 is SVGAGI. Losses at the gene ends were 6 bases for V and 5 bases for J; bases not matched to a gene: 6. The CDR3 extends over 14 amino acids. CDR3 in amino acids: CASSLSGGHNEQFF. The CDR3 DNA reads as TGTGCCAGCAGCCTGAGCGGGGGCCACAATGAGCAGTTCTTC.

The chain has TRBV5-1 and TRBJ2-3, with 8 nucleotides matching TRBD1. V lost 4 bases and J lost 5; bases outside the gene matches: 6. Germline CDR1 is SGHRS and CDR2 is YFSETQ. The CDR3 spans 14 residues. In DNA, the CDR3 is TGCGCCAGCAGCGTAGGACAGGGAGGAGATACGCAGTATTTT. Translating gives CASSVGQGGDTQYF.

Here the CDR3 reads CASSSWTGGMSEAFF. CDR3 bases: TGTGCCAGTAGTTCCTGGACAGGGGGCATGTCTGAAGCTTTCTTT. The chain links TRBV19 to TRBJ1-1; 11 bases agree with TRBD1. This CDR3 spans 15 amino acids. CDR1 and CDR2 (germline): LNHDA, SQIVND (reference sequence). The ends lost 5 bases at V and 6 bases at J; junction bases unmatched: 8. Drawing the rest from reference TRBV19 and TRBJ1-1, the complete variable domain is DGGITQSPKYLFRKEGQNVTLSCEQNLNHDAMYWYRQDPGQGLRLIYYSQIVNDFQKGDIAEGYSVSREKKESFPLTVTSAQKNPTAFYLCASSSWTGGMSEAFFGQGTRLTVV.